This is a list of T cell receptor beta chains from one sample in a study of blood T cell repertoires in COVID-19. Here immunoSEQ multiplex PCR was the method, and the copy in TCRdb shows in-frame clones only, minus some. The sample has some 300,000 clones; approximately 89% are singletons. The sample taken for sequencing was PBMCs or T cells enriched from blood (not recorded which). The receptors were gathered from a woman in her forties or fifties who had been exposed to COVID-19. The CDR3 runs from the conserved cysteine through the conserved F or W. D genes are given only for firm matches. Clone size, where shown, is once, few, many, or a class for clones that have expanded.

J gene	clone size	V gene	D gene	CDR3 protein	CDR3 DNA
TRBJ2-7	.	TRBV5-5	TRBD1	CASSPGQGGYEQYF	TGTGCCAGCAGCCCTGGACAGGGGGGGTACGAGCAGTACTTC
TRBJ1-3	.	TRBV6-1	TRBD1	CASSEPGQGLSTIYF	TGTGCCAGCAGTGAACCGGGACAGGGACTGAGCACCATATATTTT
TRBJ2-2	.	TRBV10-3	.	CAISDLHTGSGELFF	TGTGCCATCAGTGACCTACACACGGGTTCCGGGGAGCTGTTTTTT
TRBJ1-5	.	TRBV4-1	.	CASSQDSGVGQPQHF	TGCGCCAGCAGCCAAGATTCAGGGGTTGGCCAGCCCCAGCATTTT
TRBJ2-1	.	TRBV27	.	CASSIPGGSEFF	TGTGCCAGCAGTATACCGGGGGGCAGTGAGTTCTTC
TRBJ1-1	.	TRBV7-9	.	CASSLLVNTEAFF	TGTGCCAGCAGCTTATTAGTGAACACTGAAGCTTTCTTT
TRBJ2-3	.	TRBV11-2	.	CATRRRSMPGDTQYF	TGTGCCACCCGGAGACGGTCCATGCCCGGAGATACGCAGTATTTT
TRBJ2-2	.	TRBV3-1/TRBV3-2	TRBD2	CASTTGGKTGELFF	TGTGCCAGCACAACGGGGGGGAAAACCGGGGAGCTGTTTTTT
TRBJ1-5	.	TRBV3-1/TRBV3-2	.	CASSPTASNQPQHF	TGTGCCAGCAGCCCGACAGCCAGCAATCAGCCCCAGCATTTT
TRBJ2-1	few	TRBV19	TRBD2	CASSIRTSGGPNEQFF	TGTGCCAGTAGTATCCGGACTAGCGGGGGCCCCAATGAGCAGTTCTTC
TRBJ2-2	.	TRBV19	.	CASSIAGFTGELFF	TGTGCCAGTAGTATCGCAGGGTTCACCGGGGAGCTGTTTTTT
TRBJ1-5	.	TRBV4-2	.	CASSLHADRYYQPQHF	TGTGCCAGCAGCCTACACGCTGACAGATATTATCAGCCCCAGCATTTT
TRBJ1-5	.	TRBV11-2	.	CASSLGAGGEPQHF	TGTGCCAGCAGCTTAGGCGCAGGAGGAGAGCCCCAGCATTTT
TRBJ1-5	.	TRBV28	.	CASSQEDQPQHF	TGTGCCAGCAGCCAGGAGGATCAGCCCCAGCATTTT
TRBJ2-7	.	TRBV3-1/TRBV3-2	TRBD2	CASSQTLAGVDYEQYF	TGTGCCAGCAGCCAAACGTTAGCGGGGGTGGACTACGAGCAGTACTTC
TRBJ2-7	.	TRBV27	.	CASSPESVGAPYEQYF	TGTGCCAGCAGCCCGGAAAGCGTAGGGGCTCCCTACGAGCAGTACTTC
TRBJ2-5	.	TRBV5-4	TRBD2	CASSRRLAGGQETQYF	TGTGCCAGCAGCCGACGACTAGCGGGGGGCCAAGAGACCCAGTACTTC
TRBJ2-2	.	TRBV27	TRBD1	CASSQQGARELFF	TGTGCCAGCAGCCAACAGGGGGCGAGGGAGCTGTTTTTT